This is a list of T cell receptor beta chains from one sample in a study of graft-versus-host responses after intestinal transplantation. Clones were read by immunoSEQ multiplex PCR, and TCRdb kept only the in-frame ones, dropping some. The data show tens of thousands of clones, about 94% seen once. The antigens for these receptors are not known. Sequencing used unstimulated CD8+ T cells sorted from spleen or lymph node cells, obtained before intestinal transplant. These receptors were collected from a human donor who received an intestinal transplant. Both conserved end residues are part of each CDR3. D genes are given only for firm matches. Not all rows give a size; the values are once, few, many and, for expanded clones, a class.

clone size,V gene,D gene,J gene,CDR3 protein,CDR3 DNA
once,TRBV6-6,TRBD1,TRBJ2-7,CASSYPQGASWQYF,TGTGCCAGCAGTTACCCACAGGGGGCTTCGTGGCAGTACTTC
few,TRBV6-1,TRBD1,TRBJ1-1,CASSDRGHTEAFF,TGTGCCAGCAGTGACAGGGGGCACACTGAAGCTTTCTTT
-,TRBV19,TRBD1,TRBJ2-7,CASSPGTGNYEQYF,TGTGCCAGTAGTCCTGGGACAGGAAACTACGAGCAGTACTTC
-,TRBV6-5,TRBD1,TRBJ1-4,CASSSSQGSEKLFF,TGTGCCAGCAGTTCTTCACAGGGGAGTGAAAAACTGTTTTTT
-,TRBV27,-,TRBJ1-1,CASGDRGVSSTEAFF,TGTGCCAGCGGGGATCGGGGGGTGTCCAGCACTGAAGCTTTCTTT
-,TRBV7-9,TRBD2,TRBJ2-7,CASSSIAGGLEEQYF,TGTGCCAGCAGCTCTATAGCGGGAGGGCTAGAGGAGCAGTACTTC
-,TRBV28,-,TRBJ2-2,CASSRRVTGELFF,TGTGCCAGCAGCCGAAGGGTCACCGGGGAGCTGTTTTTT
few,TRBV27,TRBD1,TRBJ2-1,CASSFGTGGDNEQFF,TGTGCCAGCAGTTTTGGGACAGGGGGTGACAATGAGCAGTTCTTC
-,TRBV2,-,TRBJ2-3,CASSDSDKDTDTQYF,TGTGCCAGCAGTGATTCCGACAAAGATACAGATACGCAGTATTTT
-,TRBV25-1,-,TRBJ1-1,CASSEGVGQNTEAFF,TGTGCCAGCAGTGAGGGTGTCGGACAGAACACTGAAGCTTTCTTT
-,TRBV5-5,-,TRBJ2-4,CASSLIWGLAKNIQYF,TGTGCCAGCAGCTTGATTTGGGGCCTAGCCAAAAACATTCAGTACTTC
-,TRBV7-6,-,TRBJ1-3,CASSLGGPGNTIYF,TGTGCCAGCAGCTTAGGGGGCCCTGGAAACACCATATATTTT
-,TRBV4-1,-,TRBJ2-1,CASSHTWSSYNEQFF,TGCGCCAGCAGCCACACATGGAGCTCCTACAATGAGCAGTTCTTC
once,TRBV5-1,-,TRBJ2-1,CASSLQGPGSYNEQFF,TGCGCCAGCAGCTTGCAGGGCCCTGGATCCTACAATGAGCAGTTCTTC
-,TRBV6-5,-,TRBJ2-1,CASSYGSPHNEQFF,TGTGCCAGCAGTTACGGGAGCCCACACAATGAGCAGTTCTTC
-,TRBV29-1,-,TRBJ2-1,CSVEDQGDEQFF,TGCAGCGTTGAAGATCAGGGTGATGAGCAGTTCTTC
once,TRBV28,-,TRBJ1-5,CASSLGWNQPQHF,TGTGCCAGCAGTTTGGGGTGGAATCAGCCCCAGCATTTT
-,TRBV5-1,TRBD1,TRBJ2-7,CASSQTGGAVYEQYF,TGCGCCAGCAGCCAAACAGGGGGCGCAGTTTACGAGCAGTACTTC
few,TRBV5-4,-,TRBJ2-5,CASSYITGVQETQYF,TGTGCCAGCAGCTATATTACAGGTGTCCAAGAGACCCAGTACTTC
-,TRBV9,TRBD2,TRBJ2-1,CASSVQEGREDYNEQFF,TGTGCCAGCAGCGTACAAGAGGGGCGGGAGGATTACAATGAGCAGTTCTTC
-,TRBV19,-,TRBJ2-7,CASSIEGDYDYEQYF,TGTGCCAGTAGTATTGAGGGGGACTACGACTACGAGCAGTACTTC
once,TRBV4-2,TRBD2,TRBJ2-1,CASSQLVSGSNFHEQFF,TGTGCCAGCAGCCAACTAGTTAGCGGGAGTAATTTCCATGAGCAGTTCTTC
-,TRBV6-5,-,TRBJ2-7,CASSYGPFQYF,TGTGCCAGCAGTTACGGACCGTTCCAGTACTTC
-,TRBV9,-,TRBJ1-1,CASSPNGDHTEAFF,TGTGCCAGCAGTCCCAACGGGGACCACACTGAAGCTTTCTTT
-,TRBV6-5,-,TRBJ2-1,CASSPSESSRNEQFF,TGTGCCAGCAGCCCCTCGGAGAGCTCCAGGAATGAGCAGTTCTTC
-,TRBV19,-,TRBJ2-7,CASSIGAGNYEQYF,TGTGCCAGTAGTATCGGGGCAGGCAACTACGAGCAGTACTTC
-,TRBV5-6,TRBD1,TRBJ2-7,CASSPGQVGYEQYF,TGTGCCAGCAGCCCCGGACAGGTGGGATACGAGCAGTACTTC
-,TRBV13,TRBD1,TRBJ1-5,CASSIDRGGQPQHF,TGTGCCAGCAGCATAGACAGGGGAGGTCAGCCCCAGCATTTT
once,TRBV27,-,TRBJ1-1,CASVSPKATEAFF,TGTGCCAGCGTAAGTCCAAAGGCGACTGAAGCTTTCTTT
-,TRBV5-1,TRBD2,TRBJ2-5,CASSGGLTVAGGGYQETQYF,TGCGCCAGCAGCGGGGGACTGACTGTAGCGGGAGGGGGTTACCAAGAGACCCAGTACTTC
few,TRBV9,-,TRBJ2-1,CASTGSRGEQFF,TGTGCCAGCACTGGTTCTCGCGGTGAGCAGTTCTTC
-,TRBV30,TRBD2,TRBJ2-3,CAWSLRGGRATQYF,TGTGCCTGGAGTCTCCGGGGCGGGAGGGCTACGCAGTATTTT
few,TRBV19,TRBD1,TRBJ2-7,CASGTGSPYEQYF,TGTGCCAGTGGGACAGGGAGTCCCTACGAGCAGTACTTC
once,TRBV6-5,-,TRBJ2-1,CASSYSLGIHNEQFF,TGTGCCAGCAGTTACTCGCTGGGTATCCACAATGAGCAGTTCTTC